This TCR beta chain was retrieved from a study of control samples from healthy donors and cancer patients. Assay used: immunoSEQ multiplex PCR; TCRdb lists only in-frame clones, some missing. The sample has roughly 150,000 clones; about 93% are singletons. Germline CDR1 and CDR2: GTSNPN and SVGIG (reference sequence). The ends were cut back, 4 bases at V and 3 bases at J, with 3 bases in the middle. The CDR3 runs to 10 residues. Sequencing was carried out using blood. The receptor comes from a man aged 50 or older in good health. The chain links TRBV30 to TRBJ1-2; D unclear. CDR3: CAWIDYGYTF. Written as DNA, the CDR3 is TGTGCCTGGATCGACTATGGCTACACCTTC.